The 7 T cell receptor beta chains below come from one sample, sequenced in a study of cytomegalovirus exposure and HLA in healthy donors. With 60 Vbeta and 13 Jbeta primers, the PCR was carried out. Data came from immunoSEQ multiplex PCR; TCRdb stores just in-frame clones and leaves some out. Reported are around 210,000 clones; the ten largest clones contain roughly 0.89%. The material sequenced was PBMCs. These receptors all come from a woman under 40 in good health and CMV-seropositive.

The chain links TRBV28 to TRBJ2-1; 10 positions match TRBD2. The V gene's germline CDR1 is MDHEN and CDR2 SYDVKM. J gave up 2 bases and V 2 bases, and 3 bases lay outside the gene matches. The CDR3 consists of 16 residues. CDR3 amino acids: CASSLPSGGTYNEQFF. As DNA, the CDR3 is TGTGCCAGCAGTTTACCTAGCGGGGGAACCTACAATGAGCAGTTCTTC.

The V call is TRBV6-6, the J call TRBJ1-2; possibly TRBD1 for D (6 bases). There are 13 residues in the CDR3. Germline CDR1 MNHNY, CDR2 SVGAGI (reference sequence). Trimming pared 5 bases from V and 4 bases from J, leaving 11 bases between. CDR3 region: CASSPGHVYGYTF. The DNA for the CDR3 is TGTGCCAGCAGTCCGGGACACGTCTATGGCTACACCTTC.

The chain joins TRBV6-5 to TRBJ1-2; D is unresolved. CDR1 MNHEY and CDR2 SVGAGI come from the germline V gene. V was clipped by 0 bases and J by 0 bases, with 5 bases between them. There are 14 residues in the CDR3. The CDR3, as DNA: TGTGCCAGCAGTTACTCGAACTCTAACTATGGCTACACCTTC. It encodes CASSYSNSNYGYTF.

V is TRBV19 and J is TRBJ1-5; TRBD1 matches at 8 bases. The junction had 5 bases not matched to a gene; V was cut back by 5 bases and J by 2 bases. Germline lookup yields CDR1 LNHDA and CDR2 SQIVND (reference sequence). The CDR3 sequence is 15 residues long. The CDR3 bases are TGTGCCAGTAGTTCGGACAGGGAGGGCAATCAGCCCCAGCATTTT. This translates into CASSSDREGNQPQHF.

The chain is built from TRBV28 and TRBJ2-7, with D maybe TRBD2 (6 bases). The germline CDR1 and CDR2 sequences are MDHEN and SYDVKM. This CDR3 is built from 15 residues. Trimming took off 4 bases at V and 0 bases at J, with 13 bases between the two ends. CDR3 sequence: CASSSSSESSYEQYF. CDR3 bases: TGTGCCAGCAGTTCGTCTAGCGAAAGCTCCTACGAGCAGTACTTC. Full variable domain (missing parts from reference TRBV28 and TRBJ2-7): DVKVTQSSRYLVKRTGEKVFLECVQDMDHENMFWYRQDPGLGLRLIYFSYDVKMKEKGDIPEGYSVSREKKERFSLILESASTNQTSMYLCASSSSSESSYEQYFGPGTRLTVT.

The chain combines TRBV6-5 with TRBJ2-5; a weak D match, TRBD2 (6 bases). The DNA end favors TRBJ2-7, so the J call may be wrong. The CDR3 consists of 14 residues. CDR1 MNHEY and CDR2 SVGAGI come from the germline V gene. In DNA form, the CDR3 reads TGTGCCAGCAGCCTCGGGGGACCCACCTACGAGCAGTACTTC. It is translated as CASSLGGPTYEQYF.

As regards this clone: Other DNA sequences in the sample encode the same CDR3. The chain employs TRBV28 and TRBJ1-1; TRBD1 agrees at 7 bases. CDR1 is MDHEN and CDR2 is SYDVKM in the germline V gene. The CDR3 runs to 14 residues. V shed 4 bases, J shed 10 bases, and the junction held 12 bases outside the gene matches. The CDR3 region is CASSSPTTGISAFF. The CDR3 nucleotides are TGTGCCAGCAGTTCTCCTACGACAGGGATATCAGCTTTCTTT.